Presented here are 14 T cell receptor beta chains from one specimen sequenced in a study of blood T cells in healthy people across ages. A J-beta primer mix and a sample-barcoded 5' primer were used in a second PCR of roughly 7 to 12 cycles. Each CDR3 protein gets one entry after TCRdb re-called the 5' RACE reads with MiXCR. The sample lists approximately 1.5 million distinct CDR3 sequences, 35% to 45% occurring once. Sample: blood. All receptors come from a woman between 18 and 29 years old in good health.

V gene TRBV6-6 combines with J gene TRBJ2-1; TRBD2 agrees at 9 bases. Germline V gene data show CDR1 as MNHNY and CDR2 as SVGAGI (reference sequence). Germline trimming cut 6 bases from V and 8 bases from J; bases unmatched to any gene: 8. The CDR3 is 14 amino acids. CDR3 sequence: CASRGSGGWDEQFF. DNA for the CDR3: TGTGCCAGCAGAGGTAGCGGGGGCTGGGATGAGCAGTTCTTC.

The sample holds a few counts of this clonotype. The DNA for the CDR3 is TGTGCCAGCAGCTTTTGGCGCCACGGGGTTGGCGAGCAGTTCTTC. Its protein is CASSFWRHGVGEQFF. The chain uses TRBV7-9 and TRBJ2-1, with D tentatively TRBD2 (5 bases). CDR1 and CDR2 (germline): SEHNR, FQNEAQ (reference sequence). The CDR3 consists of 15 residues. V gave up 3 bases and J gave up 10 bases, with 19 bases separating them.

This clonotype turned up a few times. J is TRBJ1-2 and V is TRBV15; 7 bases are a match to TRBD1. V shed 5 bases and J 4 bases; nucleotides not matched to a gene: 4. The CDR3 has 13 residues. Germline V lookup: CDR1 LNHNV, CDR2 YYDKDF (reference sequence). In DNA form, the CDR3 reads TGTGCCACCAGCCGGACAGGCCTCTATGGCTACACCTTC. Protein product: CATSRTGLYGYTF.

This clonotype was observed a handful of times. The chain has TRBV7-9 and TRBJ2-7; D remains unclear. V lost 2 bases, J lost 0 bases, and 11 bases lay in between. Germline V gene lookup returns CDR1 SEHNR and CDR2 FQNEAQ (reference sequence). The CDR3 consists of 15 residues. CDR3 sequence (DNA): TGTGCCAGCAGCTTACTCCCTGGCCGCTCCTACGAGCAGTACTTC. This encodes CASSLLPGRSYEQYF.

This clonotype was seen only a few times. The genes are TRBV5-1 and TRBJ2-3; TRBD1 might be the D (6 bases). Germline V gene lookup returns CDR1 SGHRS and CDR2 YFSETQ. Trimming took 4 bases from V and 6 from J, leaving 15 bases between them. The CDR3 covers 14 residues. Here the CDR3 reads CASSRWTAQDTQYF. The CDR3 nucleotides read TGCGCCAGCAGCCGCTGGACAGCACAGGATACGCAGTATTTT.

This rearrangement joins TRBV29-1 to TRBJ1-2; TRBD1 matches 9 bases. This CDR3 contains 14 residues. Trimming removed 3 bases from V and 4 bases from J; junction bases left unmatched: 6. CDR1 SQVTM and CDR2 ANQGSEA come from the germline V gene. In DNA, the CDR3 is TGCAGCGTTGATTTGACAGGGGGAAGCTATGGCTACACCTTC. The encoded protein is CSVDLTGGSYGYTF.

This clonotype was recorded many times. The rearrangement links TRBV7-2 to TRBJ1-1; 7 nucleotides agree with TRBD1. J gave up 1 base and V 6 bases, and 5 bases lay outside the gene matches. Germline values: CDR1 SGHTA, CDR2 FQGNSA. The CDR3 loop spans 14 amino acids. For the CDR3, the DNA is TGTGCCAGCAGTCTAGGGGGCGGGAACACTGAAGCTTTCTTT. It translates to CASSLGGGNTEAFF.

This clonotype has just a few counts. J is TRBJ2-4 and V is TRBV6-2 or TRBV6-3; TRBD1 might be the D (6 bases). This CDR3 contains 11 residues. CDR1 MNHEY and CDR2 SVGEGT come from the germline V gene. V was pared by 4 bases and J by 13 bases, with 11 bases between. Here the CDR3 reads CASSSGHLQYF. In DNA form, the CDR3 reads TGTGCCAGCAGTTCGGGACATCTGCAGTACTTC.

On this clonotype itself: The conserved final phenylalanine or tryptophan is absent from the CDR3, which likely points to a read error. V gene TRBV7-9 combines with J gene TRBJ2-1; TRBD2 is a possible D gene (5 bases). The CDR3 runs to 15 residues. Trimming shortened V by 4 bases and J by 6 bases, and 16 bases separated the two germline ends. CDR1 and CDR2 from the germline V gene are SEHNR and FQNEAQ (reference sequence). DNA of the CDR3: TGTGCCAGCAGCTCTGGGGAGAGGGTACTCAATGAGCAGTTCCTC. This encodes CASSSGERVLNEQFL.

In its sample, this clonotype was seen a few times. This chain connects TRBV5-1 to TRBJ2-3; the match to TRBD2 covers 9 bases. Germline V lookup: CDR1 SGHRS, CDR2 YFSETQ. The CDR3 loop spans 14 amino acids. With 5 bases clipped from V and 5 bases from J, the junction kept 6 bases outside the gene matches. In DNA form, the CDR3 reads TGCGCCAGCAGGATAGCGGGAGAGGAAGATACGCAGTATTTT. Its protein product is CASRIAGEEDTQYF.

This chain connects TRBV4-3 to TRBJ2-7, with D perhaps matching TRBD1 or TRBD2 (5 bases each). Germline V gives CDR1 LGHNA, CDR2 YSLEER. Trimming left V 1 base short and J 7 bases short, with 17 bases between. The CDR3 has 15 residues. The CDR3 region is CASSQVGAAYNEQYF. The CDR3 DNA reads TGCGCCAGCAGCCAAGTCGGGGCCGCATACAATGAGCAGTACTTC.

This clonotype was counted only a few times. The V and J genes are TRBV9 and TRBJ2-7, with D maybe TRBD2 (6 bases). Germline V gene data show CDR1 as SGDLS and CDR2 as YYNGEE. This CDR3 contains 14 residues. The ends were cut back, 0 bases at V and 4 bases at J, with 11 bases in the middle. The CDR3 sequence is CASSVGSGVYEQYF. The CDR3 DNA is TGTGCCAGCAGCGTAGGTAGCGGAGTATACGAGCAGTACTTC.

This clonotype was observed a handful of times. The chain links TRBV4-1 to TRBJ2-7; D is possibly TRBD1 (5 bases). The V gene lost 8 bases and the J gene lost 2 bases, with 19 bases spanning the gap. The germline gives CDR1 MGHRA, CDR2 YSYEKL. This CDR3 has 15 amino acids. CDR3 coding DNA: TGCGCCAGCCAGATTTTACAGGAGTCCGCCTACGAGCAGTACTTC. Amino acids: CASQILQESAYEQYF.

The V gene is TRBV7-6, the J gene TRBJ2-2; 10 positions agree with TRBD1. The CDR3 is 15 residues long. V shed 1 base, J shed 6 bases, and the junction held 2 bases outside the gene matches. The germline CDR1 and CDR2 sequences are SGHVS and FNYEAQ. CDR3 DNA: TGTGCCAGCAGCTTAGGGACAGGGGGATCCGGGGAGCTGTTTTTT. Its translation: CASSLGTGGSGELFF. Complete variable domain (other parts from reference TRBV7-6 and TRBJ2-2): GAGVSQSPRYKVTKRGQDVALRCDPISGHVSLYWYRQALGQGPEFLTYFNYEAQQDKSGLPNDRFSAERPEGSISTLTIQRTEQRDSAMYRCASSLGTGGSGELFFGEGSRLTVL.